This T cell receptor beta chain was captured in a study of Ad26.COV2.S vaccination and SARS-CoV-2 variants. Sequencing was performed with immunoSEQ multiplex PCR; in TCRdb, only in-frame clones are kept and a portion is missing. Of 300,000 to 400,000 clones in the sample, over 75% were seen once. V was cut by 6 bases and J by 0 bases, with 10 bases left in between. CDR1 and CDR2 from the germline V gene are SGHNT and YYREEE (reference sequence). This CDR3 region has 13 residues. Treatment specified: about 20 received Ad26.COV2.S at low or high dose, single or two shots; roughly five received placebo; per-sample allocation not given. Sampling was performed 63 days after the first vaccine or placebo injection.

The sample here was peripheral blood, taken in a trial of Ad26.COV2.S vaccine versus placebo. The clonotype originates from a person aged 18-60 years who received the Ad26.COV2.S COVID-19 vaccine or a placebo. V and J are TRBV5-4 and TRBJ2-7; D perhaps matches TRBD1 (6 bases). The CDR3 loop is CASTIRGSYEQYF. DNA for the CDR3: TGTGCCAGCACAATCAGGGGCTCCTACGAGCAGTACTTC.